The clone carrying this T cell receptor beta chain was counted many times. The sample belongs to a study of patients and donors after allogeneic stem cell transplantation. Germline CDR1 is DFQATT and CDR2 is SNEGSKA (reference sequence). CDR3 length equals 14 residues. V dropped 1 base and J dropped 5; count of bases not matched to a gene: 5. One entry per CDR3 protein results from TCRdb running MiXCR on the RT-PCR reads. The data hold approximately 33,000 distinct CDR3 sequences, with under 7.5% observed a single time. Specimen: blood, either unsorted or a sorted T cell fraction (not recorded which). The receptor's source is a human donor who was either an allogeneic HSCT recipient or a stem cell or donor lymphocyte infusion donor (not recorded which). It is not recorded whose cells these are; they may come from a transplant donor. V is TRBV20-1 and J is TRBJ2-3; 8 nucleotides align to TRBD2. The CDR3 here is CSARVSGNVDTQYF. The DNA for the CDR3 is TGCAGTGCTAGAGTTAGCGGGAACGTAGATACGCAGTATTTT.